The clone carrying this T cell receptor beta chain has a handful of counts. CDR1 is SGHRS, CDR2 YFSETQ, per germline. V gave up 6 bases and J gave up 4 bases, with 17 bases separating them. This CDR3 has 14 residues. Sample-barcoded 5' priming and a J-beta primer mix drove a second PCR of about 6 to 12 cycles. TCRdb independently ran MiXCR on the 5' RACE reads; one entry per CDR3 protein. The repertoire holds about 1 million distinct CDR3 sequences, with 35% to 55% as singletons. The data were obtained in a study of blood T cells in healthy people across ages. This clonotype was sampled from a woman in her sixties or seventies in good health. V usage is TRBV5-1 and J usage is TRBJ2-7, with a possible D match to TRBD1 (7 bases). What was sequenced was blood. CDR3 residues: CASTKDRAGYEQYF. As DNA, the CDR3 is TGCGCCAGCACCAAAGACAGGGCGGGGTACGAGCAGTACTTC.